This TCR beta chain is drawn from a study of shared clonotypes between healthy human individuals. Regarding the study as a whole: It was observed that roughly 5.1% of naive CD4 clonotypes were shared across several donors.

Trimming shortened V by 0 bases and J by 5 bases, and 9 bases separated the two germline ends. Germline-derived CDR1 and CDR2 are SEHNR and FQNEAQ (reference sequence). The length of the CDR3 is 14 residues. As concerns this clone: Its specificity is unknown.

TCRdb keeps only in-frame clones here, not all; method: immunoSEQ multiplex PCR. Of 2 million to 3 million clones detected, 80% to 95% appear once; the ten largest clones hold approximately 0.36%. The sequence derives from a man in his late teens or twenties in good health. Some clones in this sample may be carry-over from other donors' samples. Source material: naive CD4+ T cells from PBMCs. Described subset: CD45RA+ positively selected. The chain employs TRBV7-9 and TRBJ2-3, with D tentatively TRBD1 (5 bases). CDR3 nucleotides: TGTGCCAGCAGCTTAGCGTTGGGGCGAGATACGCAGTATTTT. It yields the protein CASSLALGRDTQYF.